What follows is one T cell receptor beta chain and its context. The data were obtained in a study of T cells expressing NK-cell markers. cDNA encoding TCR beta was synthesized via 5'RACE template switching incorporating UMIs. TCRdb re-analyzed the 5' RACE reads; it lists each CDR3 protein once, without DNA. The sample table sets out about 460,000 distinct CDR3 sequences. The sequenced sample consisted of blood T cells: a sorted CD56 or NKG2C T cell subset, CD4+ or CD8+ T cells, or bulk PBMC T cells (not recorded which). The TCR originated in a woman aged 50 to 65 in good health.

The CDR3 region is CASSPGLPQETQYF. The V call is TRBV12-3 or TRBV12-4, the J call TRBJ2-5; the D call from TCRdb, TRBD2, cannot be confirmed without DNA. The CDR3 contains 14 residues.